The 30 T cell receptor beta chains below all came from one sample that was sequenced in a study of shared clonotypes between healthy human individuals. CD8 cells classed as naive were CD45RO-negative and positively selected for CCR7, excluding terminally differentiated effector memory CD45RA+ cells. Data came from immunoSEQ multiplex PCR; TCRdb stores just in-frame clones and leaves some out. Here the sample spans around 2,000,000 clones, about 95% being singletons. Material for sequencing was naive CD8+ T cells sorted from blood. The receptors stem from a man aged 18 to 29 in good health.

The chain is built from TRBV5-1 and TRBJ2-5; D is possibly TRBD1 or TRBD2 (5 bases each). Per germline, CDR1 SGHRS and CDR2 YFSETQ. V was shortened by 6 bases and J by 7 bases, with 19 bases between the two germline ends. This CDR3 contains 14 residues. The CDR3 nucleotides are TGCGCCAGCATCATCCCTCGGGGTGGGGGGACCCAGTACTTC. Amino acid sequence: CASIIPRGGGTQYF.

This sequence joins TRBV5-6 and TRBJ1-5; D ambiguous. This CDR3 spans 14 amino acids. Germline CDR1 is SGHDT and CDR2 is YYEEEE. The germline V and J ends were trimmed by 1 base and 2 bases, with 7 bases remaining between them. The CDR3 DNA sequence: TGTGCCAGCAGCTTGAGTATCGGCAATCAGCCCCAGCATTTT. Translation gives CASSLSIGNQPQHF.

The gene calls are TRBV30 and TRBJ2-7; the match to TRBD1 covers 8 bases. Germline CDR1 reads GTSNPN; CDR2 reads SVGIG (reference sequence). This CDR3 is 15 amino acids long. After removal of 3 bases from V and 4 bases from J, the junction contained 11 bases not matched to a gene. The CDR3 DNA reads as TGTGCCTGGAGCGACCGGACAGGGCTCACGTACGAGCAGTACTTC. As protein: CAWSDRTGLTYEQYF.

This clone was detected once. The chain couples TRBV7-8 to TRBJ2-7; D call uncertain. In germline, CDR1 is SGHVS, CDR2 FQNEAQ. The CDR3 is 13 residues long. Between the trimmed V and J ends, which lost 5 bases and 4 bases, there was a span of 12 bases. Written as DNA, the CDR3 is TGTGCCAGCAGCATAGGGTTGGGGTACGAGCAGTACTTC. Its protein is CASSIGLGYEQYF.

The J gene is TRBJ2-3, the V gene TRBV7-6; 12 bases are a match to TRBD2. Germline-derived CDR1 and CDR2 are SGHVS and FNYEAQ. The CDR3 extends over 16 amino acids. Trimming cost V 5 bases and J 3 bases; bases outside gene matches: 6. The CDR3 spells CASSAWLAGGTDTQYF. The DNA for the CDR3 is TGTGCCAGCAGCGCCTGGCTAGCGGGAGGGACAGATACGCAGTATTTT.

This clone appeared once. The chain is built from TRBV29-1 and TRBJ1-3; D call uncertain. Trimming took off 3 bases at V and 4 bases at J, with 16 bases between the two ends. The CDR3 length is 15 residues. From germline, CDR1 is SQVTM and CDR2 ANQGSEA. The CDR3 loop reads CSVEADSKNGNTIYF. The CDR3 region has the DNA TGCAGCGTTGAGGCTGATTCGAAGAACGGAAACACCATATATTTT.

The chain links TRBV4-1 to TRBJ2-5, with 8 bases matching TRBD1. This CDR3 is 14 amino acids long. The germline V gene has CDR1 MGHRA and CDR2 YSYEKL. V trimming: 4 bases; J trimming: 3 bases; junction bases outside the gene matches: 4. In DNA, the CDR3 is TGCGCCAGCAGCCGCTCGGGACAGGAAGAGACCCAGTACTTC. As protein: CASSRSGQEETQYF.

The chain recombines TRBV4-3 with TRBJ2-7; D gene uncertain. Trimming took 0 bases from V and 3 from J, leaving 12 bases between them. The CDR3 contains 15 residues. Germline CDR1 reads LGHNA; CDR2 reads YSLEER. CDR3 in amino acids: CASSQDHGAHYEQYF. The CDR3 DNA is TGCGCCAGCAGCCAAGACCACGGAGCCCACTACGAGCAGTACTTC.

V usage is TRBV7-8 and J usage is TRBJ2-5; D tentatively reads TRBD1 or TRBD2 (5 bases each). The CDR3 covers 13 residues. CDR1 and CDR2 (germline): SGHVS, FQNEAQ. V dropped 6 bases and J dropped 6 bases, with 14 bases sitting between them. DNA for the CDR3: TGTGCCAGCAGTTACCGGGACGACAAGACCCAGTACTTC. This translates into CASSYRDDKTQYF.

The chain's CDR3 is CASSVGRIGEQYF. For the CDR3, the DNA is TGTGCCAGCAGCGTAGGACGGATTGGCGAGCAGTACTTC. The rearrangement links TRBV11-2 to TRBJ2-7; no definite D call. The V gene's germline CDR1 is SGHAT and CDR2 FQNNGV. Trimming removed 5 bases at V and 6 bases at J, with 14 bases between. There are 13 residues in the CDR3.

The chain has TRBV5-6 and TRBJ1-6; the match to TRBD1 covers 9 bases. The V gene end was trimmed by 4 bases and the J gene end by 2 bases; junction bases not matched to a gene: 7. The CDR3 covers 17 residues. Germline CDR1 reads SGHDT; CDR2 reads YYEEEE. CDR3 protein: CASSLPTGGTYNSPLHF. The CDR3 nucleotides read TGTGCCAGCAGCCTCCCGACAGGGGGGACCTATAATTCACCCCTCCACTTT.

The chain recombines TRBV5-5 with TRBJ2-7; TRBD1 matches 8 bases. V dropped 2 bases and J dropped 4; count of bases not matched to a gene: 8. Germline V gene data show CDR1 as SGHKS and CDR2 as YYEKEE (reference sequence). This CDR3 spans 15 amino acids. The CDR3 here is CASSFSGGSGYEQYF. CDR3 DNA sequence: TGTGCCAGCAGCTTCTCAGGGGGCTCGGGATACGAGCAGTACTTC.

The chain uses TRBV27 and TRBJ1-5; no clear D. This CDR3 spans 13 amino acids. Germline values: CDR1 MNHEY, CDR2 SMNVEV (reference sequence). Trimming stripped 1 base from V and 4 bases from J, with 5 bases between. In DNA, the CDR3 is TGTGCCAGCAGTTTATTAGCGAATCAGCCCCAGCATTTT. It encodes CASSLLANQPQHF.

The CDR3 bases are TGTGCCATCAGTGAGCCGGACAGGGGAAATCAGCCCCAGCATTTT. Its protein product is CAISEPDRGNQPQHF. The chain is built from TRBV10-3 and TRBJ1-5, with 9 bases fitting TRBD1. V lost 2 bases, J lost 4 bases, and 3 bases stayed unmatched. Germline loops: CDR1 ENHRY, CDR2 SYGVKD. This CDR3 region has 15 residues.

On this clone: The same CDR3 is also encoded by other DNA sequences in this sample. The genes are TRBV9 and TRBJ1-1; D unclear. The V gene lost 0 bases and the J gene lost 1 base, with 7 bases spanning the gap. Germline V gives CDR1 SGDLS, CDR2 YYNGEE. CDR3 size: 14 residues. CDR3 nucleotide sequence: TGTGCCAGCAGCGTAGGCGGCCCGAACACTGAAGCTTTCTTT. It translates to CASSVGGPNTEAFF.

The chain recombines TRBV7-2 with TRBJ2-3; a possible D gene is TRBD2 (7 bases). Germline-derived CDR1 and CDR2 are SGHTA and FQGNSA. The CDR3 runs to 17 residues. V was trimmed by 2 bases and J by 10 bases, leaving 25 bases between them. CDR3 DNA: TGTGCCAGCAGCTTAAATTTCGGGGAGGGCAGGGGTAATGCGCAGTATTTT. Protein product: CASSLNFGEGRGNAQYF.

The genes are TRBV6-1 and TRBJ2-3; D is possibly TRBD1 (6 bases). The germline V gene has CDR1 MNHNS and CDR2 SASEGT. V lost 2 bases and J 8 bases, leaving 8 bases between the germline ends. The CDR3 loop spans 12 amino acids. Here the CDR3 reads CASSEFRGTQYF. DNA of the CDR3: TGTGCCAGCAGTGAATTCAGGGGTACGCAGTATTTT.

The CDR3 DNA reads TGTGCCAGCAGCCAGTGGCTCCAAGAGACCCAGTACTTC. It codes for CASSQWLQETQYF. This chain joins TRBV14 and TRBJ2-5; unclear D gene. Per the germline V gene, CDR1 is SGHDN and CDR2 is FVKESK. The CDR3 sequence is 13 residues long. Trimming removed 3 bases from V and 1 base from J, with 6 bases in between.

This chain links TRBV5-6 with TRBJ2-7; TRBD1 might be the D (5 bases). There are 16 residues in the CDR3. CDR1 is SGHDT and CDR2 is YYEEEE in the germline V gene. V gave up 2 bases and J gave up 3 bases, with 18 bases separating them. CDR3 bases: TGTGCCAGCAGCTTTCCTCAGGGAAAAGTGGGCTACGAGCAGTACTTC. It translates to CASSFPQGKVGYEQYF.

The J gene is TRBJ2-7, the V gene TRBV7-9, with D possibly called TRBD1 or TRBD2 (5 bases each). This CDR3 is built from 14 residues. Between the trimmed V and J ends, which lost 5 bases and 1 base, there was a span of 12 bases. CDR1 and CDR2 from the germline V gene are SEHNR and FQNEAQ (reference sequence). As DNA, the CDR3 is TGTGCCAGCAGCGAACGGGACCGATCCTACGAGCAGTACTTC. It yields the protein CASSERDRSYEQYF.

The rearrangement links TRBV7-9 to TRBJ2-7; D gene ambiguous. Trimming shortened V by 5 bases and J by 2 bases, and 13 bases separated the two germline ends. In germline, CDR1 is SEHNR, CDR2 FQNEAQ (reference sequence). The CDR3 is 14 amino acids. In DNA, the CDR3 is TGTGCCAGCAGCCACCCCCGGGTGGCCTACGAGCAGTACTTC. It specifies CASSHPRVAYEQYF.

This chain links TRBV27 with TRBJ2-1; maybe TRBD2 (5 bases). The CDR3 length is 14 residues. The germline CDR1 and CDR2 sequences are MNHEY and SMNVEV (reference sequence). The germline V and J ends were trimmed by 4 bases and 3 bases, with 10 bases remaining between them. The CDR3 protein is CASSSTGVYNEQFF. The CDR3 DNA reads as TGTGCCAGCAGTTCAACCGGGGTCTACAATGAGCAGTTCTTC.

A word on this clone: Other DNA sequences from this sample encode an identical CDR3 as well. The chain couples TRBV5-6 to TRBJ2-7; D remains ambiguous. The V end lost 0 bases, the J end lost 3 bases, and 4 bases lay between the germline ends. The CDR3 extends over 12 amino acids. Germline lookup yields CDR1 SGHDT and CDR2 YYEEEE. CDR3 in DNA: TGTGCCAGCAGCTTGGAAAACTACGAGCAGTACTTC. Protein sequence: CASSLENYEQYF.

The chain employs TRBV7-9 and TRBJ1-1, with TRBD1 identical over 8 bases. J gave up 8 bases and V 3 bases, and 5 bases lay outside the gene matches. CDR1 and CDR2 from the germline V gene are SEHNR and FQNEAQ (reference sequence). The CDR3 has 13 residues. The CDR3 nucleotides are TGTGCCAGCAGCTTGGTCGGGGACAGGGAAGCTTTCTTT. It translates to CASSLVGDREAFF.

This chain joins TRBV7-9 and TRBJ2-1; 12 bases line up with TRBD2. The CDR3 loop spans 17 amino acids. With V trimmed by 3 bases and J by 4 bases, 7 bases remained unmatched. Germline assignment: CDR1 SEHNR and CDR2 FQNEAQ (reference sequence). CDR3 loop: CASSFWTSGASYNEQFF. The CDR3 DNA is TGTGCCAGCAGCTTTTGGACTAGCGGGGCATCTTACAATGAGCAGTTCTTC.

DNA of the CDR3: TGTGCCAGCAAGTCGTCAGGGGGATCCTACGAGCAGTACTTC. Amino acid sequence: CASKSSGGSYEQYF. The genes are TRBV2 and TRBJ2-7, with 7 positions matching TRBD1. J gave up 1 base and V 7 bases, and 7 bases lay outside the gene matches. The CDR3 is 14 residues long. Germline V lookup: CDR1 SNHLY, CDR2 FYNNEI.

This rearrangement joins TRBV7-9 to TRBJ2-1; no clear D gene. CDR3 length: 14 amino acids. V was pared by 1 base and J by 5 bases, with 9 bases between. Germline values: CDR1 SEHNR, CDR2 FQNEAQ (reference sequence). The CDR3 loop reads CASSLDPADNEQFF. CDR3 in DNA: TGTGCCAGCAGCTTAGACCCAGCCGACAATGAGCAGTTCTTC. Drawing the rest from reference TRBV7-9 and TRBJ2-1, the complete variable domain is DTGVSQNPRHKITKRGQNVTFRCDPISEHNRLYWYRQTLGQGPEFLTYFQNEAQLEKSRLLSDRFSAERPKGSFSTLEIQRTEQGDSAMYLCASSLDPADNEQFFGPGTRLTVL.

CDR3 nucleotide sequence: TGTGCCAGCAGGGGGCAGGGTTCCTACAATGAGCAGTTCTTC. It is translated as CASRGQGSYNEQFF. The V gene is TRBV13, the J gene TRBJ2-1, with TRBD1 as a possible D gene (5 bases). The germline V gene encodes CDR1 PRHDT and CDR2 FYEKMQ (reference sequence). The CDR3 has 14 amino acids. The germline V and J ends were trimmed by 6 bases and 1 base, with 10 bases remaining between them.

The rearrangement links TRBV25-1 to TRBJ1-2, with D perhaps matching TRBD1 (5 bases). The CDR3 is 15 residues long. Trimming pared 11 bases from V and 8 bases from J, leaving 27 bases between. CDR1 MGHDK and CDR2 SYGVNS come from the germline V gene. The CDR3 spells CAFPFRDGRLGGYTF. CDR3 coding DNA: TGTGCCTTCCCATTTAGGGACGGCCGTCTAGGGGGCTACACCTTC.

The chain joins TRBV4-2 to TRBJ1-1; 7 bases are a match to TRBD1. Germline V CDR1 and CDR2: LGHNA, YNFKEQ. Germline trimming cut 0 bases from V and 3 bases from J; bases unmatched to any gene: 4. The CDR3 sequence is 15 residues long. The CDR3 sequence is CASSQEGQGDTEAFF. The DNA of the CDR3 is TGTGCCAGCAGCCAAGAGGGTCAGGGGGACACTGAAGCTTTCTTT.